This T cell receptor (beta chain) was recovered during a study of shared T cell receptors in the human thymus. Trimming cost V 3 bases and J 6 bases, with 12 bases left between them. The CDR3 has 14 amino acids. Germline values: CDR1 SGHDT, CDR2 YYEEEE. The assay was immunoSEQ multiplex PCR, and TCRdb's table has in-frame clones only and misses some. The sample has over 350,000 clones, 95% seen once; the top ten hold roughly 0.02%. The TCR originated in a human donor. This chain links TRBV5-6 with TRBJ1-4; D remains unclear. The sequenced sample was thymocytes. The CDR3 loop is CASSYDKEHEKLFF. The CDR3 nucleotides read TGTGCCAGCAGCTACGACAAGGAACATGAAAAACTGTTTTTT.